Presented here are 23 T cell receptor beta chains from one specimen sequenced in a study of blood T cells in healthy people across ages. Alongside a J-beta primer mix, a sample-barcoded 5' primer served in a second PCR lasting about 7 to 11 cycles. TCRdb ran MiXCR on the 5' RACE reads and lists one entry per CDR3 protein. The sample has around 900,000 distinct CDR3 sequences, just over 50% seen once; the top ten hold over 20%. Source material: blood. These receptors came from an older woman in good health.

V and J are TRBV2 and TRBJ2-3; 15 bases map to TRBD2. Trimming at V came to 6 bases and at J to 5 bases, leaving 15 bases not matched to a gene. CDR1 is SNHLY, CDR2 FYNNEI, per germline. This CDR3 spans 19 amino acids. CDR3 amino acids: CASRARTSGRAPDEDTQYF. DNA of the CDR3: TGTGCCAGCAGGGCACGGACTAGCGGGAGGGCCCCCGACGAAGATACGCAGTATTTT.

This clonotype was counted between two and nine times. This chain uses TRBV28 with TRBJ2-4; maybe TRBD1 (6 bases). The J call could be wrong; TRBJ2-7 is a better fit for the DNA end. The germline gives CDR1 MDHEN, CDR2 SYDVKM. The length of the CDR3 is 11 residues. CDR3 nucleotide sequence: TGTGCCAGCCGGGGACACTACGAGCAGTACTTC. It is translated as CASRGHYEQYF.

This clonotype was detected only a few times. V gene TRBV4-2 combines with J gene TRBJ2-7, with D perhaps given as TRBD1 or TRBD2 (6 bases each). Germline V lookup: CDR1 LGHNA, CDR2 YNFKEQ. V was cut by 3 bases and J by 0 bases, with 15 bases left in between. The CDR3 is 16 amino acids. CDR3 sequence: CASSHSGGGVSYEQYF. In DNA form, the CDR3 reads TGTGCCAGCAGCCATTCCGGGGGCGGGGTCTCCTACGAGCAGTACTTC.

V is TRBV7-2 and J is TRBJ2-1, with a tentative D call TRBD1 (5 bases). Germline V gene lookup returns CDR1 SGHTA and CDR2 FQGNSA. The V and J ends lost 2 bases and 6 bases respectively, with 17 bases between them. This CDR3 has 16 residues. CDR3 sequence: CASSLNNLGVPNEQFF. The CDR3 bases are TGTGCCAGCAGCTTAAATAACCTAGGGGTCCCCAATGAGCAGTTCTTC.

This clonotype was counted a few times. The CDR3 is CASSQVPNEQFF. The DNA for the CDR3 is TGTGCCAGCAGCCAGGTTCCCAATGAGCAGTTCTTC. The chain links TRBV11-2 to TRBJ2-1; D is unclear. V lost 5 bases to trimming and J lost 6 bases, with 8 bases between them. This CDR3 contains 12 residues. Looked up from germline, CDR1 is SGHAT and CDR2 is FQNNGV.

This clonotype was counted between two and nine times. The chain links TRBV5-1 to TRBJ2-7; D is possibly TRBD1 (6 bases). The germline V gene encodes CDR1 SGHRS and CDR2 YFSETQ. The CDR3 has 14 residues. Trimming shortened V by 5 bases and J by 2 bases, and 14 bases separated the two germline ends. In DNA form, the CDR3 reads TGCGCCAGCAGGACAAGGGGGAAAGCCTACGAGCAGTACTTC. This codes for CASRTRGKAYEQYF.

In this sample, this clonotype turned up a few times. As DNA, the CDR3 is TGCAGCGTTGCTGAGGCGAGGAATAGCAATCAGCCCCAGCATTTT. This encodes CSVAEARNSNQPQHF. The chain uses TRBV29-1 and TRBJ1-5; no clear D gene. The CDR3 spans 15 residues. Germline V lookup: CDR1 SQVTM, CDR2 ANQGSEA. V lost 4 bases and J lost 0, with 13 bases in between.

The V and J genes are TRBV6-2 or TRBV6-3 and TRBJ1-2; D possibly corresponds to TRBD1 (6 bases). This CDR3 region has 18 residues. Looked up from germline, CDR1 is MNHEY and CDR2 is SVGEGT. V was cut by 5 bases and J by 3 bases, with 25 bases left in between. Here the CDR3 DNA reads TGTGCCAGCAGTGATATGGGACACGAAGATTGGGACCACTATGGCTACACCTTC. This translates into CASSDMGHEDWDHYGYTF.

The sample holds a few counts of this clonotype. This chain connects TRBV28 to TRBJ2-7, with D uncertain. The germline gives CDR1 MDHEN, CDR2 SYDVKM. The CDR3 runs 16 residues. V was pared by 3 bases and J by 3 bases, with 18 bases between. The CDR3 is CASSFRARQNYYEQYF. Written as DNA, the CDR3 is TGTGCCAGCAGTTTCCGGGCAAGGCAGAATTACTACGAGCAGTACTTC.

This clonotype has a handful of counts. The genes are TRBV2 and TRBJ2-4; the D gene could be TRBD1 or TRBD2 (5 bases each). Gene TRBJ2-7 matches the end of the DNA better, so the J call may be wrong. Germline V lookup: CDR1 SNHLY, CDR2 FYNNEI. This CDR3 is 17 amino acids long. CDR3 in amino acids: CASSDWWQRDGPYEQYF. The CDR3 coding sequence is TGTGCCAGCAGTGATTGGTGGCAAAGGGACGGACCCTACGAGCAGTACTTC.

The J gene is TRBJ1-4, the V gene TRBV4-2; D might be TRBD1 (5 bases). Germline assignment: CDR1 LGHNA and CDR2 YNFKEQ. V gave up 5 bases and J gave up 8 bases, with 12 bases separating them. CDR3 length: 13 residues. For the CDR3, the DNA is TGTGCCAGCAGCGGCGGGGGGAGAGAAAAACTGTTTTTT. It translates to CASSGGGREKLFF.

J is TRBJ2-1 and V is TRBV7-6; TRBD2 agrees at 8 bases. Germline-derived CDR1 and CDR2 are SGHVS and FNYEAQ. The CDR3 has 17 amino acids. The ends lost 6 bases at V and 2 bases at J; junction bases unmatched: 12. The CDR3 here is CASRGAGEAGAYNEQFF. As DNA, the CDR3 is TGTGCCAGCAGGGGCGCAGGTGAAGCGGGGGCCTACAATGAGCAGTTCTTC.

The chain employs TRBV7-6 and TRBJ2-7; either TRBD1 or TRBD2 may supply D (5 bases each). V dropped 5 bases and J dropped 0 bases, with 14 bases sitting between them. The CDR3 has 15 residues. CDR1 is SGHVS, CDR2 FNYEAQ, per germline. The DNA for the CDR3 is TGTGCCAGCAGCGCCCGCAGGGACGGCTCCTACGAGCAGTACTTC. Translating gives CASSARRDGSYEQYF.

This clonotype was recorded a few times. In nucleotides, the CDR3 is TGTGCCAGCAGCCTTAGCGGGAGCGGATCCTACGAGCAGTACTTC. Amino acids: CASSLSGSGSYEQYF. The chain uses TRBV27 and TRBJ2-7, with 9 bases lining up with TRBD2. The germline CDR1 and CDR2 sequences are MNHEY and SMNVEV (reference sequence). The V segment lost 6 bases and the J segment 1 base; nucleotides outside the gene matches: 7. This CDR3 is built from 15 residues.

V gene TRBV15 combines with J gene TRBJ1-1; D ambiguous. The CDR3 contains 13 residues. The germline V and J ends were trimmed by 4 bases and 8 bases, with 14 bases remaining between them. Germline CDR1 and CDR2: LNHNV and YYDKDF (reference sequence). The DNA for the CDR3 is TGTGCCACCAGCACGAATGTCGCGGCAGAAGCTTTCTTT. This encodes CATSTNVAAEAFF. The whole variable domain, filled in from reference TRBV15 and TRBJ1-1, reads DAMVIQNPRYQVTQFGKPVTLSCSQTLNHNVMYWYQQKSSQAPKLLFHYYDKDFNNEADTPDNFQSRRPNTSFCFLDIRSPGLGDTAMYLCATSTNVAAEAFFGQGTRLTVV.

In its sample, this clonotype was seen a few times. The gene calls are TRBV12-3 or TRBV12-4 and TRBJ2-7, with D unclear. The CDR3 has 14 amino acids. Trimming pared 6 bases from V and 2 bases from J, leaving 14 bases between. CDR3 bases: TGTGCCAGCAGACCTGGTCGATGGGCCTACGAGCAGTACTTC. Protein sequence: CASRPGRWAYEQYF.

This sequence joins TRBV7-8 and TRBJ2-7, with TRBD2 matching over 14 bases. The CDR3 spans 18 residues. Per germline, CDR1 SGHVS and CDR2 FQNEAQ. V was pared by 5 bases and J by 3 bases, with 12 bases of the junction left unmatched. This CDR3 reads CASSLSDPGLAGVYEQYF. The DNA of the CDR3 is TGTGCCAGCAGCCTCAGCGATCCGGGACTAGCGGGGGTCTACGAGCAGTACTTC.

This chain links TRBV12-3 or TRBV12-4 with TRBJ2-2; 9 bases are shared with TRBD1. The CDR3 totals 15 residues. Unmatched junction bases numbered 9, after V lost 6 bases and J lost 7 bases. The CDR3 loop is CASSGTGGAIGELFF. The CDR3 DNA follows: TGTGCCAGCAGCGGCACAGGGGGCGCTATCGGGGAGCTGTTTTTT.

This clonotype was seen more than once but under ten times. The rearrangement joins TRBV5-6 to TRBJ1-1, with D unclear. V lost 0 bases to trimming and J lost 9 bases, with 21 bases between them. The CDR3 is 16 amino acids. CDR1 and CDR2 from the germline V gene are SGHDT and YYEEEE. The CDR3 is CASSLESGPGTAQAFF. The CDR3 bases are TGTGCCAGCAGCTTGGAGAGTGGACCGGGAACAGCGCAAGCTTTCTTT. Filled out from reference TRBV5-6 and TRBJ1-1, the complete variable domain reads DAGVTQSPTHLIKTRGQQVTLRCSPKSGHDTVSWYQQALGQGPQFIFQYYEEEERQRGNFPDRFSGHQFPNYSSELNVNALLLGDSALYLCASSLESGPGTAQAFFGQGTRLTVV.

The CDR3 sequence: CASSLSEGAGAKNIQYF. The DNA of the CDR3 is TGTGCCAGCAGCCTTTCTGAGGGAGCGGGGGCCAAAAACATTCAGTACTTC. The V gene is TRBV14, the J gene TRBJ2-4; 7 bases fit TRBD2. Unmatched junction bases numbered 10, after V lost 4 bases and J lost 1 base. The CDR3 runs to 17 residues. Germline loops: CDR1 SGHDN, CDR2 FVKESK.

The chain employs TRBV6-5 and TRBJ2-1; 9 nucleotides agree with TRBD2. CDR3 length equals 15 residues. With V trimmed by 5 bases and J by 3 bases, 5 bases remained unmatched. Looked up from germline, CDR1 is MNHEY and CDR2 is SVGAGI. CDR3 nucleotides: TGTGCCAGCAGTCAACTAGCGGGCATCTACAATGAGCAGTTCTTC. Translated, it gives CASSQLAGIYNEQFF.

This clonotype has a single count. The CDR3 here is CASRMIGLAYNEQYF. CDR3 sequence (DNA): TGCGCCAGCAGGATGATAGGACTAGCTTACAATGAGCAGTACTTC. V gene TRBV10-2 combines with J gene TRBJ2-5; 8 bases map to TRBD2. The junction had 17 bases not matched to a gene; V was cut back by 6 bases and J by 11 bases. In germline, CDR1 is WSHSY, CDR2 SAAADI. There are 15 residues in the CDR3.

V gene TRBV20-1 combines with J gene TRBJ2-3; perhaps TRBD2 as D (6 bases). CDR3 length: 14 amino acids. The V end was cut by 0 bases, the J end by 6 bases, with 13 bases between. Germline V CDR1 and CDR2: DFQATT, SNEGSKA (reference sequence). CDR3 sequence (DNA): TGCAGTGCTAGAGAGCGGGGCGTCGGGGATACGCAGTATTTT. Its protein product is CSARERGVGDTQYF.